These 29 T cell receptor beta chains originate from one sample sequenced in a study of shared clonotypes between healthy human individuals. Sequencing was performed with immunoSEQ multiplex PCR; in TCRdb, only in-frame clones are kept and a portion is missing. The sample has 2 million or so clones, roughly 94% seen once. The sequenced sample was naive CD4+ T cells sorted from blood. Documented subset: CD45RA+ positively selected. The receptors shown here come from a man between 18 and 29 years old in good health.

This chain connects TRBV25-1 to TRBJ1-1, with TRBD1 matching 10 bases. The CDR3 is 16 amino acids. CDR1 is MGHDK and CDR2 is SYGVNS in the germline V gene. V shed 4 bases, J shed 5 bases, and the junction held 10 bases outside the gene matches. In nucleotides, the CDR3 is TGTGCCAGCAGTGGTTCGGACAGGGGGAGAGTTACTGAAGCTTTCTTT. Translation: CASSGSDRGRVTEAFF.

The chain is built from TRBV18 and TRBJ1-2; D unclear. CDR3 length: 13 amino acids. The germline V gene encodes CDR1 KGHSH and CDR2 LQKENI. The germline V and J ends were trimmed by 3 bases and 8 bases, with 13 bases remaining between them. CDR3 protein: CASSPNRVEGYTF. For the CDR3, the DNA is TGTGCCAGCTCACCTAATAGGGTTGAAGGCTACACCTTC.

This chain joins TRBV27 and TRBJ2-1, with D perhaps matching TRBD2 (5 bases). This CDR3 is built from 16 residues. The V gene lost 2 bases and the J gene lost 6 bases, with 17 bases spanning the gap. Germline V CDR1 and CDR2: MNHEY, SMNVEV (reference sequence). Written as DNA, the CDR3 is TGTGCCAGCAGTTTAGGCCGGGTGACGACTACCAATGAGCAGTTCTTC. It translates to CASSLGRVTTTNEQFF.

Notes on this clone: Within the sample, other DNA sequences also encode this same CDR3. The V and J genes are TRBV10-3 and TRBJ2-2; D unresolved. CDR1 and CDR2 (germline): ENHRY, SYGVKD. V was shortened by 6 bases and J by 1 base, with 3 bases between the two germline ends. The CDR3 contains 12 residues. CDR3: CAISRNTGELFF. The CDR3 DNA sequence: TGTGCCATCAGCAGGAACACCGGGGAGCTGTTTTTT.

The chain links TRBV11-2 to TRBJ2-2, with 7 bases that match TRBD1. Germline trimming cut 5 bases from V and 4 bases from J; bases unmatched to any gene: 10. Germline CDR1 SGHAT, CDR2 FQNNGV. This CDR3 has 16 residues. The CDR3 loop reads CASSPMTGPSTGELFF. Written as DNA, the CDR3 is TGTGCCAGCAGCCCGATGACAGGGCCCAGCACCGGGGAGCTGTTTTTT.

The sample holds a few counts of this clone. The genes are TRBV5-5 and TRBJ1-5; D is perhaps TRBD1 (5 bases). The CDR3 consists of 13 residues. In germline, CDR1 is SGHKS, CDR2 YYEKEE (reference sequence). Trimming took 4 bases from V and 6 from J, leaving 11 bases between them. CDR3 loop: CASSTREAQPQHF. In DNA form, the CDR3 reads TGTGCCAGCAGCACCAGGGAAGCTCAGCCCCAGCATTTT.

The rearrangement uses TRBV7-2 and TRBJ2-7; D not certain. Deletions cut 5 bases from V and 2 bases from J, with 13 bases between. The germline CDR1 and CDR2 sequences are SGHTA and FQGNSA. The CDR3 has 14 residues. This chain's CDR3 is CASSPVEGPYEQYF. The CDR3 DNA is TGTGCCAGCAGCCCGGTAGAAGGACCCTACGAGCAGTACTTC.

This chain connects TRBV27 to TRBJ2-1; 8 bases match TRBD2. Germline loops: CDR1 MNHEY, CDR2 SMNVEV (reference sequence). V was pared by 2 bases and J by 2 bases, with 5 bases of the junction left unmatched. The CDR3 is 16 residues long. Here the CDR3 reads CASSLRSGRAYNEQFF. The CDR3 DNA follows: TGTGCCAGCAGTTTACGTTCCGGGAGGGCCTACAATGAGCAGTTCTTC.

The chain combines TRBV2 with TRBJ2-1; D may be TRBD1 (6 bases). The germline CDR1 and CDR2 sequences are SNHLY and FYNNEI. V dropped 3 bases and J dropped 7 bases, with 16 bases sitting between them. CDR3 size: 15 residues. CDR3 sequence: CASSDSRGIWNEQFF. DNA for the CDR3: TGTGCCAGCAGTGACTCAAGGGGGATTTGGAATGAGCAGTTCTTC.

Points on this clone: A much bigger clone sits one base away, suggesting this may be a read error. Distinct nucleotide sequences in the sample also encode this CDR3. The gene calls are TRBV6-6 and TRBJ1-5; the D is unclear. V lost 2 bases, J lost 4 bases, and 3 bases lay in between. CDR1 MNHNY and CDR2 SVGAGI come from the germline V gene (reference sequence). The length of the CDR3 is 12 residues. The CDR3 DNA follows: TGTGCCAGCAGTTACGCGAATCAGCCCCAGCATTTT. This gives the protein CASSYANQPQHF.

The chain has TRBV5-6 and TRBJ2-5; D remains ambiguous. Germline CDR1 is SGHDT and CDR2 is YYEEEE. V was cut by 0 bases and J by 0 bases, with 3 bases left in between. The CDR3 runs to 13 residues. The CDR3 here is CASSLGYQETQYF. For the CDR3, the DNA is TGTGCCAGCAGCTTGGGGTACCAAGAGACCCAGTACTTC. Supplemented by reference TRBV5-6 and TRBJ2-5, the full variable domain reads DAGVTQSPTHLIKTRGQQVTLRCSPKSGHDTVSWYQQALGQGPQFIFQYYEEEERQRGNFPDRFSGHQFPNYSSELNVNALLLGDSALYLCASSLGYQETQYFGPGTRLLVL.

On this clone itself: At the DNA level, this CDR3 is encoded by other sequences in the same sample as well. The chain combines TRBV10-3 with TRBJ2-5; TRBD2 matches 15 bases. The CDR3 has 15 residues. Losses at the gene ends were 6 bases for V and 5 bases for J; bases not matched to a gene: 4. The germline V gene encodes CDR1 ENHRY and CDR2 SYGVKD. The CDR3 DNA is TGTGCCATCAGCGGACTAGCGGGGGGGCGCGAGACCCAGTACTTC. Translation gives CAISGLAGGRETQYF.

The gene calls are TRBV6-5 and TRBJ1-6; D might be TRBD1 (5 bases). From germline, CDR1 is MNHEY and CDR2 SVGAGI. This CDR3 spans 16 amino acids. The V and J ends lost 1 base and 10 bases respectively, with 17 bases between them. The CDR3 DNA is TGTGCCAGCAGTTACTTCGACGGAGGGGATCAATCACCCCTCCACTTT. Translated, it gives CASSYFDGGDQSPLHF.

The chain combines TRBV7-2 with TRBJ2-1; TRBD1 agrees at 7 bases. The CDR3 covers 12 residues. J lost 9 bases, V lost 3 bases, and 2 bases had no gene match. Germline CDR1 SGHTA, CDR2 FQGNSA. The CDR3 loop reads CASSLTGSEQFF. The CDR3 DNA reads TGTGCCAGCAGCTTGACAGGGAGTGAGCAGTTCTTC. Full variable domain (outside the CDR3, taken from reference TRBV7-2 and TRBJ2-1): GAGVSQSPSNKVTEKGKDVELRCDPISGHTALYWYRQSLGQGLEFLIYFQGNSAPDKSGLPSDRFSAERTGGSVSTLTIQRTQQEDSAVYLCASSLTGSEQFFGPGTRLTVL.

The V and J genes are TRBV7-2 and TRBJ1-2; TRBD1 agrees at 10 bases. V lost 5 bases, J lost 8 bases, and 5 bases stayed unmatched. The CDR3 is 13 amino acids. CDR1 and CDR2 from the germline V gene are SGHTA and FQGNSA. In DNA, the CDR3 is TGTGCCAGCAGCCCGACAGGGGGCAACGGCTACACCTTC. This encodes CASSPTGGNGYTF.

This clone was detected only once. The gene calls are TRBV9 and TRBJ2-3; a possible D gene is TRBD2 (5 bases). CDR1 is SGDLS, CDR2 YYNGEE, per germline. CDR3 size: 16 residues. V dropped 0 bases and J dropped 1 base, with 12 bases sitting between them. The CDR3 DNA follows: TGTGCCAGCAGCGTAGTGTCCCCGAGGGGCACAGATACGCAGTATTTT. This codes for CASSVVSPRGTDTQYF.

V gene TRBV5-1 combines with J gene TRBJ2-7; D is possibly TRBD1 or TRBD2 (5 bases each). The V end lost 6 bases, the J end lost 6 bases, and 22 bases lay between the germline ends. In germline, CDR1 is SGHRS, CDR2 YFSETQ. The CDR3 totals 15 residues. The CDR3 here is CASKGESGLRTEQYF. CDR3 nucleotides: TGCGCCAGCAAAGGTGAGTCGGGGCTTCGCACCGAGCAGTACTTC.

The chain carries TRBV20-1 and TRBJ2-3; a weak D match, TRBD1 (5 bases). Germline CDR1 is DFQATT and CDR2 is SNEGSKA (reference sequence). This CDR3 region has 11 residues. The CDR3 sequence: CRTGVSDTQYF. Written as DNA, the CDR3 is TGCAGAACAGGCGTTTCAGATACGCAGTATTTT.

This chain uses TRBV28 with TRBJ1-4; D may be TRBD1 (5 bases). Trimming removed 5 bases at V and 8 bases at J, with 21 bases between. Germline values: CDR1 MDHEN, CDR2 SYDVKM. This CDR3 has 16 amino acids. The CDR3 DNA reads TGTGCCAGCAGTCCATACCCTGACAGATTAAGGGAAAAACTGTTTTTT. Its protein product is CASSPYPDRLREKLFF.

V usage is TRBV4-1 and J usage is TRBJ1-1; D is unresolved. This CDR3 has 13 residues. V shed 1 base and J shed 0 bases, with 3 bases lying between them. The V gene's germline CDR1 is MGHRA and CDR2 YSYEKL. CDR3 loop: CASSQGVNTEAFF. Written as DNA, the CDR3 is TGCGCCAGCAGCCAAGGAGTGAACACTGAAGCTTTCTTT.

The DNA for the CDR3 is TGTGCCAGCAGTTGTAGCTCTGGAAACACCATATATTTT. It yields the protein CASSCSSGNTIYF. The rearrangement joins TRBV6-7 to TRBJ1-3; D is unclear. TRBV6-7 is designated an ORF whose function remains uncertain. The CDR3 loop spans 13 amino acids. Trimming left V 4 bases short and J 0 bases short, with 4 bases between.

The chain combines TRBV28 with TRBJ1-5; D gene uncertain. V was clipped by 6 bases and J by 2 bases, with 8 bases between them. Germline V lookup: CDR1 MDHEN, CDR2 SYDVKM. The length of the CDR3 is 13 residues. The CDR3 sequence: CASRGSRNQPQHF. The CDR3 region has the DNA TGTGCCAGCAGGGGGTCTCGCAATCAGCCCCAGCATTTT. Supplemented by reference TRBV28 and TRBJ1-5, the full variable domain reads DVKVTQSSRYLVKRTGEKVFLECVQDMDHENMFWYRQDPGLGLRLIYFSYDVKMKEKGDIPEGYSVSREKKERFSLILESASTNQTSMYLCASRGSRNQPQHFGDGTRLSIL.

This chain links TRBV4-3 with TRBJ2-7; TRBD2 aligns across 10 bases. V was clipped by 4 bases and J by 6 bases; unmatched bases: 9. The germline V gene has CDR1 LGHNA and CDR2 YSLEER. The CDR3 contains 15 residues. DNA for the CDR3: TGCGCCAGCAGCCTAAGGCTAGCGGGAGTATCCGAGCAGTACTTC. It yields the protein CASSLRLAGVSEQYF.

This clone has a single count. At the DNA level, this CDR3 is encoded by other sequences in the same sample as well. The chain links TRBV6-1 to TRBJ2-1, with unresolved D. CDR3 length: 11 amino acids. V was shortened by 4 bases and J by 3 bases, with 1 base between the two germline ends. Germline values: CDR1 MNHNS, CDR2 SASEGT. The CDR3 region is CASSVYNEQFF. CDR3 in DNA: TGTGCCAGCAGTGTCTACAATGAGCAGTTCTTC.

V and J are TRBV18 and TRBJ2-1; D is unclear. The germline V gene encodes CDR1 KGHSH and CDR2 LQKENI. The CDR3 is 12 residues long. Trimming cost V 3 bases and J 6 bases, with 6 bases left between them. CDR3 coding DNA: TGTGCCAGCTCACCGGAATCCAATGAGCAGTTCTTC. Translating gives CASSPESNEQFF.

This chain connects TRBV6-6 to TRBJ1-6; D might be TRBD1 (6 bases). The germline V gene encodes CDR1 MNHNY and CDR2 SVGAGI (reference sequence). The CDR3 sequence is 15 residues long. Trimming cost V 8 bases and J 7 bases, with 18 bases left between them. The CDR3 DNA sequence: TGTGCCAGCGGGGGCCGGGCCCTTCCCAATTCACCCCTCCACTTT. This gives the protein CASGGRALPNSPLHF.

The CDR3 region has the DNA TGTGCCAGCAGTGAAAAACAGGGGGCGAACTATGGCTACACCTTC. It yields the protein CASSEKQGANYGYTF. The chain joins TRBV6-1 to TRBJ1-2; TRBD1 matches at 9 bases. Germline V gene data show CDR1 as MNHNS and CDR2 as SASEGT. The CDR3 is 15 amino acids. Trimming removed 2 bases from V and 2 bases from J; junction bases left unmatched: 3.

In its sample, this clone was seen once. The J gene is TRBJ2-5, the V gene TRBV27; tentative D call: TRBD2 (5 bases). Germline V gives CDR1 MNHEY, CDR2 SMNVEV (reference sequence). The CDR3 spans 13 residues. V was shortened by 8 bases and J by 4 bases, with 14 bases between the two germline ends. In nucleotides, the CDR3 is TGTGCCAGCTCACCCCTAGCCCGAGAGACCCAGTACTTC. It translates to CASSPLARETQYF.

About this clone: Other DNA sequences from this sample encode an identical CDR3 as well. The CDR3 DNA is TGTGCCAGCAGTGGAGACAACCAGCCCCAGCATTTT. This gives the protein CASSGDNQPQHF. The V gene is TRBV2, the J gene TRBJ1-5; D uncertain. CDR1 and CDR2 from the germline V gene are SNHLY and FYNNEI. Trimming stripped 4 bases from V and 7 bases from J, with 8 bases between. This CDR3 is built from 12 residues.